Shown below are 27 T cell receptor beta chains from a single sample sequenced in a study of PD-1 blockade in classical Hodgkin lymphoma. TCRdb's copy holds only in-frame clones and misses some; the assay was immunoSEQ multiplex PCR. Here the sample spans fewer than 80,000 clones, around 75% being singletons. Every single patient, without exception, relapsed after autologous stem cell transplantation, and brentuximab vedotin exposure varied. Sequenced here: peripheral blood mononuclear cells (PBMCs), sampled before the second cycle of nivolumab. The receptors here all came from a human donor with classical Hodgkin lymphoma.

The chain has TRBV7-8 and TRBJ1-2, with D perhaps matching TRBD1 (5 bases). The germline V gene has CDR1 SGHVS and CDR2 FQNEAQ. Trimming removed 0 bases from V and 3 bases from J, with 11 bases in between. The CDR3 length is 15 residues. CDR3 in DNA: TGTGCCAGCAGCTTAGCTCGGGGGGTGGACTATGGCTACACCTTC. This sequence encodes CASSLARGVDYGYTF. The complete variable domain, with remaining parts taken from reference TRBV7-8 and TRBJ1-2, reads GAGVSQSPRYKVAKRGQDVALRCDPISGHVSLFWYQQALGQGPEFLTYFQNEAQLDKSGLPSDRFFAERPEGSVSTLKIQRTQQEDSAVYLCASSLARGVDYGYTFGSGTRLTVV.

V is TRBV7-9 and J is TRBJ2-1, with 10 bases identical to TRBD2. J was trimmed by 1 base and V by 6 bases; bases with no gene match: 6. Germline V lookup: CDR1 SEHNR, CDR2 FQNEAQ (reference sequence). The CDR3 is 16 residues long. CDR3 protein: CASSLTSGLSYNEQFF. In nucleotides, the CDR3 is TGTGCCAGCAGTCTGACTAGCGGGCTTTCCTACAATGAGCAGTTCTTC.

The CDR3 DNA reads as TGCGCCGCCCAAATTGACAGGGTAGCCTTGCCACCCCTCCACTTT. Its translation is CAAQIDRVALPPLHF. The chain links TRBV23-1 to TRBJ1-6, with 7 bases aligning to TRBD1. TRBV23-1 is labeled an ORF, and its function is uncertain. Germline trimming cut 11 bases from V and 11 bases from J; bases unmatched to any gene: 18. CDR3 length: 15 amino acids.

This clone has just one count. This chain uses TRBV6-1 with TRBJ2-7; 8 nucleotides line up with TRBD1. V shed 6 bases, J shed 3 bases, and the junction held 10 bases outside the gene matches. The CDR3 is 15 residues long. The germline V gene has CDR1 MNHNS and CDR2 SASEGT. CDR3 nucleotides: TGTGCCAGCAGGGGCGGACAGGGCCCCAACTACGAGCAGTACTTC. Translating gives CASRGGQGPNYEQYF.

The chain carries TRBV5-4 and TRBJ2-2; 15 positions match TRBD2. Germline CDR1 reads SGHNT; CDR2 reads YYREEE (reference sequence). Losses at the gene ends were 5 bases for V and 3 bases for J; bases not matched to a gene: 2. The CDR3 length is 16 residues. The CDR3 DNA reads TGTGCCAGCAGGAGGACTAGCGGGAGGGACACCGGGGAGCTGTTTTTT. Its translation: CASRRTSGRDTGELFF.

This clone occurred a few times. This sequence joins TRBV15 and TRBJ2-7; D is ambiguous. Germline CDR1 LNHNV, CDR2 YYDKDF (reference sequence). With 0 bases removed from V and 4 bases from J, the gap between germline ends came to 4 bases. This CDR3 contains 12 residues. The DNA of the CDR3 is TGTGCCACCAGCAGAGATGGGTACGAGCAGTACTTC. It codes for CATSRDGYEQYF.

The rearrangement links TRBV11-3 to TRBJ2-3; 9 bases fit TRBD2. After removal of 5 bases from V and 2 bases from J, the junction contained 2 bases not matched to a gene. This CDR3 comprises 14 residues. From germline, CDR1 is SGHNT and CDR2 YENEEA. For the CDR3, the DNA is TGTGCCAGCAGCCCTAGCGGGGCCACAGATACGCAGTATTTT. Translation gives CASSPSGATDTQYF.

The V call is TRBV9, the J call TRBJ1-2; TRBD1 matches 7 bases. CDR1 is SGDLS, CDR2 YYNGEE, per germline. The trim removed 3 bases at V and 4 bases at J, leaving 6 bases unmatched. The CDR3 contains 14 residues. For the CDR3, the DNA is TGTGCCAGCAGCGCGACAGGGAGTAGCTATGGCTACACCTTC. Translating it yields CASSATGSSYGYTF.

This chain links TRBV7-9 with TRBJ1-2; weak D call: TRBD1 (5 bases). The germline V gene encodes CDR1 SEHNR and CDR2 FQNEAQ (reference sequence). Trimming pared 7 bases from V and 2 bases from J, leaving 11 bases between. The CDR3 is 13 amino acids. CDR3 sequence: CASTGASNYGYTF. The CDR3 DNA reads TGTGCCAGCACTGGGGCCTCCAACTATGGCTACACCTTC.

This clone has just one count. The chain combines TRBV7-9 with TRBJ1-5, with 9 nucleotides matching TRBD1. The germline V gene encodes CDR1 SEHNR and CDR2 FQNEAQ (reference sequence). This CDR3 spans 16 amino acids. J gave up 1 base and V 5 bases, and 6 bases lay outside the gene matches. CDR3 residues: CASSPWTGASNQPQHF. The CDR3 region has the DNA TGTGCCAGCAGCCCGTGGACAGGGGCGAGCAATCAGCCCCAGCATTTT.

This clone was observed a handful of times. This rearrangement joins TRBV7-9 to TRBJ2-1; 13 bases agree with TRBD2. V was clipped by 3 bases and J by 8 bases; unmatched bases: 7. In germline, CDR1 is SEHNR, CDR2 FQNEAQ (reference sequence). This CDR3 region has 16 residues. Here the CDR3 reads CASSFTNGLAGDEQFF. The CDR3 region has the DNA TGTGCCAGCAGCTTCACGAACGGACTAGCGGGAGATGAGCAGTTCTTC.

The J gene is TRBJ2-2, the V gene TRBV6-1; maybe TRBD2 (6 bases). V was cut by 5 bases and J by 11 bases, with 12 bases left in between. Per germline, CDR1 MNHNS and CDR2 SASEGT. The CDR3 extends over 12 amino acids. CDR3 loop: CASSSGTLELFF. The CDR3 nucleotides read TGTGCCAGCAGTTCCGGGACTTTAGAGCTGTTTTTT.

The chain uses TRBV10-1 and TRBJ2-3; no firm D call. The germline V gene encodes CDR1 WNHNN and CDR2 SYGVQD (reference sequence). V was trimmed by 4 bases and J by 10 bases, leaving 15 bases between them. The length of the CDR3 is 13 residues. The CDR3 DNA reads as TGCGCCAGCAGTGCTAACTGGGCCGATGCGCAGTATTTT. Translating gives CASSANWADAQYF.

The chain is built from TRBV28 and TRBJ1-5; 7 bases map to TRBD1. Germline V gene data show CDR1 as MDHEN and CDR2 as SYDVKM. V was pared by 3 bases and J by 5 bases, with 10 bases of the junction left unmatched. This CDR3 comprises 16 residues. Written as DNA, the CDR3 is TGTGCCAGCAGTTTCTACGGGACAGAGGGGTATCAGCCCCAGCATTTT. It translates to CASSFYGTEGYQPQHF. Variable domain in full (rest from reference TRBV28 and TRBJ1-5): DVKVTQSSRYLVKRTGEKVFLECVQDMDHENMFWYRQDPGLGLRLIYFSYDVKMKEKGDIPEGYSVSREKKERFSLILESASTNQTSMYLCASSFYGTEGYQPQHFGDGTRLSIL.

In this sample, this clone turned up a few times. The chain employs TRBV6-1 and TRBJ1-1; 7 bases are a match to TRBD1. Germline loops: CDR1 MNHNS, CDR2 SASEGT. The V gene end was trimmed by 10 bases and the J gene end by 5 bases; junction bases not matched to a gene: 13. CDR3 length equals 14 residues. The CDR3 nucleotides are TGTGCCACCATTCCGACAGGGAGTAGGACTGAAGCTTTCTTT. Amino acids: CATIPTGSRTEAFF.

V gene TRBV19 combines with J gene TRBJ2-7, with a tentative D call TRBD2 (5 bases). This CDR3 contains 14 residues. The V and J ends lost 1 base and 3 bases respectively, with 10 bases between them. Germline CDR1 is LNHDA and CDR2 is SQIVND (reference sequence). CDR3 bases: TGTGCCAGTAGTATAGGAGCGGACCTCTACGAGCAGTACTTC. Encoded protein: CASSIGADLYEQYF.

The DNA of the CDR3 is TGTGCCATCAGTGAATTGACAGGGGAGTATGGCTACACCTTC. It is translated as CAISELTGEYGYTF. V is TRBV10-3 and J is TRBJ1-2, with 8 bases that match TRBD1. CDR3 length: 14 amino acids. V was clipped by 3 bases and J by 5 bases; unmatched bases: 5. Germline CDR1 and CDR2: ENHRY and SYGVKD.

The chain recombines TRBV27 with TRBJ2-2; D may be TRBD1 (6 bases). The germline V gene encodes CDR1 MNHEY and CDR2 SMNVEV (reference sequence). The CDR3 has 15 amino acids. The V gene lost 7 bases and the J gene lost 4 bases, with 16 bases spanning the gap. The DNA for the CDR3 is TGTGCCAGCATGAAAACCGGGACATTCACCGGGGAGCTGTTTTTT. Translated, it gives CASMKTGTFTGELFF.

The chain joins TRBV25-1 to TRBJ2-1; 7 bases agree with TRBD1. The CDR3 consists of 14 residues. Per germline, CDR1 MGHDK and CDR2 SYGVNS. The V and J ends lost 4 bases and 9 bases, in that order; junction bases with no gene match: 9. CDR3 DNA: TGTGCCAGCAGTGCCCCCGGGACAGTGAGTGAGCAGTTCTTC. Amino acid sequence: CASSAPGTVSEQFF.

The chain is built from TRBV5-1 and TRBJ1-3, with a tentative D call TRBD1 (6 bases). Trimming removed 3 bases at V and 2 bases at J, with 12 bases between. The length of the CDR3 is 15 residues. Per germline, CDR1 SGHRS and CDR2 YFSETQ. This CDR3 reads CASSSSGEPGNTIYF. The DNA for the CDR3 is TGCGCCAGCAGCTCATCAGGGGAACCTGGAAACACCATATATTTT.

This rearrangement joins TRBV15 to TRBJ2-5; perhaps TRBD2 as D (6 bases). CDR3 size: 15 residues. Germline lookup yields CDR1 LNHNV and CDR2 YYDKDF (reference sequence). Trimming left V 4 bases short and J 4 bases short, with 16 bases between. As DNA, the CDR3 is TGTGCCACCAGCACCATCGGGAGCCCCCCAGAGACCCAGTACTTC. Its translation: CATSTIGSPPETQYF.

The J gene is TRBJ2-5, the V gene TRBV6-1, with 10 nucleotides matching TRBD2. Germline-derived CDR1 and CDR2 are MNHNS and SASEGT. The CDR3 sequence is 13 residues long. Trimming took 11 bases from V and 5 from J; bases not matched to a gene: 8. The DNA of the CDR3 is TGTGCCGTAGAGCGGGAGGGTGGGGAGACCCAGTACTTC. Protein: CAVEREGGETQYF.

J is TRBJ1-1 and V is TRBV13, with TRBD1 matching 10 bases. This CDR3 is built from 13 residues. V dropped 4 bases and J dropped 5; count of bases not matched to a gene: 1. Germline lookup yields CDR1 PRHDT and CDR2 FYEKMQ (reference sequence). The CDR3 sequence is CASSWGQGTEAFF. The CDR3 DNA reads TGTGCCAGCAGCTGGGGACAGGGGACTGAAGCTTTCTTT.

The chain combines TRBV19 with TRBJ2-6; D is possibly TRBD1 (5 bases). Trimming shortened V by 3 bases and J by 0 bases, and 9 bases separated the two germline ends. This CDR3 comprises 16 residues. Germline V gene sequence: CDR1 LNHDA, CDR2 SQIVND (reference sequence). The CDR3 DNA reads TGTGCCAGTAGTATCGGACAACTCTCTGGGGCCAACGTCCTGACTTTC. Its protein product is CASSIGQLSGANVLTF. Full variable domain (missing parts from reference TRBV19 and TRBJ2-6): DGGITQSPKYLFRKEGQNVTLSCEQNLNHDAMYWYRQDPGQGLRLIYYSQIVNDFQKGDIAEGYSVSREKKESFPLTVTSAQKNPTAFYLCASSIGQLSGANVLTFGAGSRLTVL.

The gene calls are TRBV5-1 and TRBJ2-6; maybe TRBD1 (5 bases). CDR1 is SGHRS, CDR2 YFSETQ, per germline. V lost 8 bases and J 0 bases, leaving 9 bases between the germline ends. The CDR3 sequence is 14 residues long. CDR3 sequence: CASLDSSGANVLTF. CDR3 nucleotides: TGCGCCAGTCTAGACAGCTCTGGGGCCAACGTCCTGACTTTC.

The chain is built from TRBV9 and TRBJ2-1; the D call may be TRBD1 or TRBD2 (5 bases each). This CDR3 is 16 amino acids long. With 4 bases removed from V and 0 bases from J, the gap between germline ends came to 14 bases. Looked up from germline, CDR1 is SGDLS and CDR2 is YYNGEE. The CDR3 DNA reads TGTGCCAGCAGCTTAGGGGCGGGCGGCTCCTACAATGAGCAGTTCTTC. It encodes CASSLGAGGSYNEQFF. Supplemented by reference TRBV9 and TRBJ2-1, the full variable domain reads DSGVTQTPKHLITATGQRVTLRCSPRSGDLSVYWYQQSLDQGLQFLIQYYNGEERAKGNILERFSAQQFPDLHSELNLSSLELGDSALYFCASSLGAGGSYNEQFFGPGTRLTVL.

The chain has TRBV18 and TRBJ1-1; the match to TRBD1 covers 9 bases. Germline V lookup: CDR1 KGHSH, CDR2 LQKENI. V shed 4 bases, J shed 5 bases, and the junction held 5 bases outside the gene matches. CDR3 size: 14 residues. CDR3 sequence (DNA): TGTGCCAGCTCACACGGACAGGGGAGGACTGAAGCTTTCTTT. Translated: CASSHGQGRTEAFF.